One sample yielded the 5 T cell receptor beta chains listed below, sequenced in a study of shared clonotypes between healthy human individuals. Sequencing used immunoSEQ multiplex PCR; TCRdb keeps in-frame clones, though not all of them. The table records around 720,000 clones, around 78% of them present only once. Input material: memory CD4+ T cells sorted from blood. Subset reported: CD45RA-negative fraction. The origin of the receptors is a woman in her thirties in good health.

This chain links TRBV6-6 with TRBJ1-5; 8 bases map to TRBD1. The trim removed 5 bases at V and 6 bases at J, leaving 3 bases unmatched. The CDR3 is made up of 13 amino acids. From germline, CDR1 is MNHNY and CDR2 SVGAGI (reference sequence). In DNA, the CDR3 is TGTGCCAGCAGTGGAACAGGGGGTCAGCCCCAGCATTTT. Its translation: CASSGTGGQPQHF.

The chain uses TRBV7-2 and TRBJ2-2; 9 nucleotides agree with TRBD1. The J segment lost 6 bases and the V segment lost 5 bases, leaving 7 bases of the junction unmatched. CDR1 SGHTA and CDR2 FQGNSA come from the germline V gene. CDR3 length: 15 residues. The CDR3 protein is CASSHGQGRAGELFF. The CDR3 nucleotides are TGTGCCAGCAGCCACGGACAGGGGCGTGCCGGGGAGCTGTTTTTT.

V gene TRBV25-1 combines with J gene TRBJ2-3; TRBD2 matches at 10 bases. V trimming: 4 bases; J trimming: 6 bases; junction bases outside the gene matches: 16. This CDR3 is built from 18 residues. Germline CDR1 is MGHDK and CDR2 is SYGVNS. CDR3 loop: CASSGRIGNSGRWDTQYF. In DNA, the CDR3 is TGTGCCAGCAGTGGGCGAATCGGAAATAGCGGGAGGTGGGATACGCAGTATTTT.

The chain is built from TRBV15 and TRBJ2-6, with TRBD1 as a possible D gene (6 bases). CDR3 length: 18 residues. Trimming stripped 0 bases from V and 4 bases from J, with 16 bases between. Germline V gene sequence: CDR1 LNHNV, CDR2 YYDKDF (reference sequence). Here the CDR3 reads CATSRETYRETGANVLTF. The CDR3 DNA reads as TGTGCCACCAGCAGAGAAACCTACAGGGAGACAGGGGCCAACGTCCTGACTTTC. Looking up the rest from reference TRBV15 and TRBJ2-6 gives the full variable domain: DAMVIQNPRYQVTQFGKPVTLSCSQTLNHNVMYWYQQKSSQAPKLLFHYYDKDFNNEADTPDNFQSRRPNTSFCFLDIRSPGLGDTAMYLCATSRETYRETGANVLTFGAGSRLTVL.

The chain employs TRBV4-2 and TRBJ1-2, with 7 bases fitting TRBD1. The length of the CDR3 is 16 residues. CDR1 and CDR2 (germline): LGHNA, YNFKEQ. The V segment lost 1 base and the J segment 0 bases; nucleotides outside the gene matches: 5. CDR3: CASSQVGDSPNYGYTF. CDR3 in DNA: TGTGCCAGCAGCCAAGTGGGGGACAGTCCTAACTATGGCTACACCTTC.